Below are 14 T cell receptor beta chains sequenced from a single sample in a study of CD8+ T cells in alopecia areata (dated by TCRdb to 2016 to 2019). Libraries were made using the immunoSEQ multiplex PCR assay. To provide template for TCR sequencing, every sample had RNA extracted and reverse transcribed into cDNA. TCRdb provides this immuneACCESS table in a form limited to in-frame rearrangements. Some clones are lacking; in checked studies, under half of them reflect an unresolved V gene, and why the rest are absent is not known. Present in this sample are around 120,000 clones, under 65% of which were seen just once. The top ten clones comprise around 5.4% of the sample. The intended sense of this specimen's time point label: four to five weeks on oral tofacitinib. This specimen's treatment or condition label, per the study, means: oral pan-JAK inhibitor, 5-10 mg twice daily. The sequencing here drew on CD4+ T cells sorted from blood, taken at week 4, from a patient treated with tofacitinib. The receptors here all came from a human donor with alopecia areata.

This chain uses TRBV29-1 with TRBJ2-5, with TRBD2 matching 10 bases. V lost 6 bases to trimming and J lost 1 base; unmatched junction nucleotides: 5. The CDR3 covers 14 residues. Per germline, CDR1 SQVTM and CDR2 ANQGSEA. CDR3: CSVLAGGGQETQYF. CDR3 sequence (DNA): TGCAGCGTCTTAGCGGGGGGTGGCCAAGAGACCCAGTACTTC.

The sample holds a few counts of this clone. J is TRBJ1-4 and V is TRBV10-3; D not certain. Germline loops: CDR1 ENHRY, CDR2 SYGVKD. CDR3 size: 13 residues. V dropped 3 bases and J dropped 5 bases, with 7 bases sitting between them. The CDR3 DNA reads TGTGCCATCAGTGAATTTACGAATGAAAAACTGTTTTTT. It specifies CAISEFTNEKLFF.

The chain's CDR3 is CASSDRPGDNGYTF. The CDR3 DNA sequence: TGTGCCAGCAGTGACAGGCCAGGGGATAATGGCTACACCTTC. The chain joins TRBV25-1 to TRBJ1-2; D is possibly TRBD1 (6 bases). Per germline, CDR1 MGHDK and CDR2 SYGVNS. V lost 3 bases and J lost 6, with 14 bases in between. This CDR3 contains 14 residues.

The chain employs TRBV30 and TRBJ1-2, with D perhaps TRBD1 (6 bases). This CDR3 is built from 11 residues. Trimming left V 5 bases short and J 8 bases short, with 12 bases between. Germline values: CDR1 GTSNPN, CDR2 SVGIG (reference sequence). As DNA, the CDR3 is TGTGCCTGGTATTACAGGGTCGGCTACACCTTC. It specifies CAWYYRVGYTF.

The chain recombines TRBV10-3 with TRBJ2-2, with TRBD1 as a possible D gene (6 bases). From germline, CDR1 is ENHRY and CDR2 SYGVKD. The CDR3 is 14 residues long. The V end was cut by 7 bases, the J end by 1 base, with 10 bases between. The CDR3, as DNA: TGTGCCATCACGGAGACAGGGAACACCGGGGAGCTGTTTTTT. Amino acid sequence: CAITETGNTGELFF.

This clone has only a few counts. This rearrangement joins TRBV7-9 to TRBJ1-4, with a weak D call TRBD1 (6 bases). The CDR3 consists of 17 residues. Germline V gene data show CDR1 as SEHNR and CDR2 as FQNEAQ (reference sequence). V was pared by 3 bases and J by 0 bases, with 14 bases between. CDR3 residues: CASSFVVGAATNEKLFF. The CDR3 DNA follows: TGTGCCAGCAGCTTCGTCGTGGGGGCAGCAACTAATGAAAAACTGTTTTTT.

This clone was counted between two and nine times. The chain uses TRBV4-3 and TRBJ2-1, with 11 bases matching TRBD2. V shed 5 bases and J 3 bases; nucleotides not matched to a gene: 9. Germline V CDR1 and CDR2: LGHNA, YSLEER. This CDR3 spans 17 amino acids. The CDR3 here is CASSSRTSGRIYNEQFF. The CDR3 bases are TGCGCCAGCAGCTCCCGAACTAGCGGGAGAATCTACAATGAGCAGTTCTTC.

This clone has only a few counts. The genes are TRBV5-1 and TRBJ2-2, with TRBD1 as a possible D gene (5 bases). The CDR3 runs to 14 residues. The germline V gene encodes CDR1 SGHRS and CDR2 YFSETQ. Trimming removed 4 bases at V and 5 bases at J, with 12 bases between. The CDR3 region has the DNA TGCGCCAGCAGCGCATACCAGGGAACCGGGGAGCTGTTTTTT. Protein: CASSAYQGTGELFF. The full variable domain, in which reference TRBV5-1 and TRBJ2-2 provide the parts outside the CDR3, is KAGVTQTPRYLIKTRGQQVTLSCSPISGHRSVSWYQQTPGQGLQFLFEYFSETQRNKGNFPGRFSGRQFSNSRSEMNVSTLELGDSALYLCASSAYQGTGELFFGEGSRLTVL.

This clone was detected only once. The CDR3 DNA follows: TGCAGTGCTAGCTGGGAGACCCAGTACTTC. It translates to CSASWETQYF. The V and J genes are TRBV20-1 and TRBJ2-5; D unclear. Germline values: CDR1 DFQATT, CDR2 SNEGSKA (reference sequence). V gave up 3 bases and J gave up 5 bases, with 4 bases separating them. The CDR3 is 10 residues long.

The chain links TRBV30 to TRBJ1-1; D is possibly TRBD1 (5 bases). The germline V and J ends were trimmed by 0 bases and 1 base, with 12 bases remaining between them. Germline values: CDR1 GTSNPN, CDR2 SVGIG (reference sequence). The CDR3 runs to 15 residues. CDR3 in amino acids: CAWSVRGRRNTEAFF. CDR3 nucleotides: TGTGCCTGGAGTGTACGGGGCAGGAGGAACACTGAAGCTTTCTTT.

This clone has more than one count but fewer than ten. CDR3 sequence (DNA): TGCAGCGTTGTGTTGGAGGGGGCGCAAAGGATGGCTTTCTTT. It encodes CSVVLEGAQRMAFF. V is TRBV29-1 and J is TRBJ1-1; 7 bases align to TRBD1. The germline V gene encodes CDR1 SQVTM and CDR2 ANQGSEA. The V and J ends lost 4 bases and 11 bases, in that order; junction bases with no gene match: 16. The CDR3 covers 14 residues.

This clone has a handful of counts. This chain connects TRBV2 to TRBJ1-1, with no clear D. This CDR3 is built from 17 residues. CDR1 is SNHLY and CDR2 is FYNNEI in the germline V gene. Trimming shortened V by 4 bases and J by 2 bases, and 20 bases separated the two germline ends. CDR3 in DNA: TGTGCCAGCAGTGTTCGACGGACGGGTGGAAGAAACACTGAAGCTTTCTTT. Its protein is CASSVRRTGGRNTEAFF.

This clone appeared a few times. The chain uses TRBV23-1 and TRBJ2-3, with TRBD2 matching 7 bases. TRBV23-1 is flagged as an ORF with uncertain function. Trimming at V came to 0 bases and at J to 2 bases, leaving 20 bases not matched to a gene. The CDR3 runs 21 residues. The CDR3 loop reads CASSQSSFRVASGDYTDTQYF. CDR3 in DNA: TGCGCCAGCAGTCAATCGTCGTTTCGGGTAGCTAGCGGCGATTACACAGATACGCAGTATTTT.

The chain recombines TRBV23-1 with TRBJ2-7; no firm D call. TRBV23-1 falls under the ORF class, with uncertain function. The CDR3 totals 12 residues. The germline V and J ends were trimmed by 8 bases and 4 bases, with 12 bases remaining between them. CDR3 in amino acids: CASFPTAYEQYF. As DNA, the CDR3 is TGCGCCAGCTTTCCTACAGCGTACGAGCAGTACTTC.